The 3 T cell receptor beta chains below come from one sample, sequenced in a study of cytomegalovirus exposure and HLA in healthy donors. This PCR relied on a set of 60 Vbeta primers and 13 Jbeta primers. The method was immunoSEQ multiplex PCR; TCRdb's version includes in-frame clones alone and lacks a portion of them. The sample data list about 150,000 clones. Sequencing was performed on PBMCs. The receptors come from a woman aged 45-65 years in good health and CMV-seronegative.

This chain links TRBV6-5 with TRBJ2-7, with D hard to call. Germline loops: CDR1 MNHEY, CDR2 SVGAGI. V lost 4 bases and J lost 0, with 10 bases in between. The CDR3 is 14 residues long. CDR3 bases: TGTGCCAGCAGTTTCGCCTCTAACTCCTACGAGCAGTACTTC. This translates into CASSFASNSYEQYF.

The rearrangement uses TRBV5-6 and TRBJ1-1; a possible D gene is TRBD1 (5 bases). CDR1 SGHDT and CDR2 YYEEEE come from the germline V gene. The length of the CDR3 is 15 residues. The V end was cut by 4 bases, the J end by 4 bases, with 17 bases between. DNA for the CDR3: TGTGCCAGCAGCGCCCGGGCGGGGCGGATCACTGAAGCTTTCTTT. Translation: CASSARAGRITEAFF.

The J gene is TRBJ2-7, the V gene TRBV7-2, with D tentatively TRBD2 (5 bases). Trimming pared 1 base from V and 0 bases from J, leaving 13 bases between. This CDR3 region has 16 residues. Germline CDR1 and CDR2: SGHTA and FQGNSA. CDR3 DNA sequence: TGTGCCAGCAGCTTAGTGGACTCTCGTAGCTCCTACGAGCAGTACTTC. This encodes CASSLVDSRSSYEQYF. The full variable domain, its missing parts supplied by reference TRBV7-2 and TRBJ2-7, is GAGVSQSPSNKVTEKGKDVELRCDPISGHTALYWYRQSLGQGLEFLIYFQGNSAPDKSGLPSDRFSAERTGGSVSTLTIQRTQQEDSAVYLCASSLVDSRSSYEQYFGPGTRLTVT.